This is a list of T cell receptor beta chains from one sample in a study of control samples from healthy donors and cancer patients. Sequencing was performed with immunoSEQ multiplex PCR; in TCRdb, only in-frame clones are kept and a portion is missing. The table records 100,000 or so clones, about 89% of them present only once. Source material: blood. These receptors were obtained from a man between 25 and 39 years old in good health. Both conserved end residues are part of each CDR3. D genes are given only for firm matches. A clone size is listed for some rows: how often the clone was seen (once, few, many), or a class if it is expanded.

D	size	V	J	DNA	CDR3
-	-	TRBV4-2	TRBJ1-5	TGTGCCAGCAGCCAACTGGGGGGGACGAATCAGCCCCAGCATTTT	CASSQLGGTNQPQHF
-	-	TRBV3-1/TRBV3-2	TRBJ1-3	TGTGCCAGCAGCCGAACCTCAGGGGAGAGTATGGGAAACACCATATATTTT	CASSRTSGESMGNTIYF
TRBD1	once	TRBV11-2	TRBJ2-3	TGTGCCAGCAGCTCTCTTAGGACAGGGATAGTGCCAGATACGCAGTATTTT	CASSSLRTGIVPDTQYF
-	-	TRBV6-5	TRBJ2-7	TGTGCCAGCAGACTAGCCTCCTACGAGCAGTACTTC	CASRLASYEQYF
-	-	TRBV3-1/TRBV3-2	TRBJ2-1	TGTGCCAGCAGCCTATCGTCTCTTGAGCAGTTCTTC	CASSLSSLEQFF
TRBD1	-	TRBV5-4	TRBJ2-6	TGTGCCAGCAGCATCGATCCGACAGGGGGCGGTGGGGCCAACGTCCTGACTTTC	CASSIDPTGGGGANVLTF
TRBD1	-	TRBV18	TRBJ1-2	TGTGCCAGCTCCCTTGGACAGGGAGCTAACTATGGCTACACCTTC	CASSLGQGANYGYTF
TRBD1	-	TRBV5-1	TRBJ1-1	TGCGCCAGCAGCAAGGGACAGGTCAACACTGAAGCTTTCTTT	CASSKGQVNTEAFF
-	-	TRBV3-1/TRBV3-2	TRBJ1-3	TGTGCCAGCAGCCAGAGGGGCGGCTCTGGAAACACCATATATTTT	CASSQRGGSGNTIYF
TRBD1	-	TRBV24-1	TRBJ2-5	TGTGCCACCAGTGATTTGGGGACAGGGGAGGAGACCCAGTACTTC	CATSDLGTGEETQYF
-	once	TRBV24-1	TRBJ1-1	TGTGCCACCAGTGGCCTTGGTGAAGCTTTCTTT	CATSGLGEAFF
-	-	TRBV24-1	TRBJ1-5	TGTGCCACCAGTGATAGCACAGAGAGCAATCAGCCCCAGCATTTT	CATSDSTESNQPQHF
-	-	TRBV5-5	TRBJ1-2	TGTGCCAGCAGGTTAGCCGGTCTCGAGGGTGGCTACACCTTC	CASRLAGLEGGYTF
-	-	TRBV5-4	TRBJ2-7	TGTGCCAGCAGCTTGGATGCAGGGGCCTACGAGCAGTACTTC	CASSLDAGAYEQYF